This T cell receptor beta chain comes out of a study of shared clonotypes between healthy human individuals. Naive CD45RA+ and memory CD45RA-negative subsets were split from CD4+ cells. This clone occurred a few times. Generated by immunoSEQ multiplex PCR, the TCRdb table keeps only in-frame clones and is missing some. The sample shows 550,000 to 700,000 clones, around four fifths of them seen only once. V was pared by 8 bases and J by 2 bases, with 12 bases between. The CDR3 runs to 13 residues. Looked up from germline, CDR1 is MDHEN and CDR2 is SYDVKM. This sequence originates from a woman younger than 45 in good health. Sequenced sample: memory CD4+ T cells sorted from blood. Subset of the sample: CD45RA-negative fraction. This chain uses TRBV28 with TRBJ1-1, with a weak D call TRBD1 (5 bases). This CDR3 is CASCDSINTEAFF. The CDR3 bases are TGTGCCAGCTGTGACAGCATTAACACTGAAGCTTTCTTT.